This T cell receptor beta chain emerged from a study of CD8 T cells in Susac syndrome. V was shortened by 3 bases and J by 2 bases, with 17 bases between the two germline ends. Germline CDR1 is SQVTM and CDR2 is ANQGSEA. CDR3 size: 16 residues. RNA in amounts of roughly 0.5 to 1 ug was reverse transcribed with random hexamers. TCRdb fed the immunoSEQ multiplex PCR reads into MiXCR, producing one record per CDR3 protein. Found here are some 130,000 distinct CDR3 sequences, nearly 95% of them singletons; the top ten hold roughly 0.13%. The sample taken for sequencing was CD4+ T cells from PBMCs. The chain links TRBV29-1 to TRBJ2-1; TRBD2 might be the D (6 bases). The TCR comes from a human donor in good health. In nucleotides, the CDR3 is TGCAGCGTTGAGGGCTTAGGCGGGGTTACCTACAATGAGCAGTTCTTC. As protein: CSVEGLGGVTYNEQFF.